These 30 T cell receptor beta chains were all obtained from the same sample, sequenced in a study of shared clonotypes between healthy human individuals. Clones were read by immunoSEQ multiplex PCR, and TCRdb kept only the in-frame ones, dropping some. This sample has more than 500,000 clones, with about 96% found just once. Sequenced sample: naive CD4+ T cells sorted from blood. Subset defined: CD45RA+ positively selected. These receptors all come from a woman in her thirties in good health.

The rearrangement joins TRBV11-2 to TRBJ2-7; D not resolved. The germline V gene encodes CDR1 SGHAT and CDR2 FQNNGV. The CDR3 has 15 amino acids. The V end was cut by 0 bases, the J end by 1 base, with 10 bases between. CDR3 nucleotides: TGTGCCAGCAGCTTAGATGCTAGTTCTTCCTACGAGCAGTACTTC. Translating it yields CASSLDASSSYEQYF. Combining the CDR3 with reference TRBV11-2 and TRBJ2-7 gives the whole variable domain EAGVAQSPRYKIIEKRQSVAFWCNPISGHATLYWYQQILGQGPKLLIQFQNNGVVDDSQLPKDRFSAERLKGVDSTLKIQPAKLEDSAVYLCASSLDASSSYEQYFGPGTRLTVT.

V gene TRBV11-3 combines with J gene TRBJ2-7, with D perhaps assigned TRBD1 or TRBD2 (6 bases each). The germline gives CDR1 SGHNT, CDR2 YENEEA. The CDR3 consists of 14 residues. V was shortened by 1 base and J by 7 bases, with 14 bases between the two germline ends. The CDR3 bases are TGTGCCAGCAGCTTAGCTTCGGGGGCTAGGGAGCAGTACTTC. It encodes CASSLASGAREQYF.

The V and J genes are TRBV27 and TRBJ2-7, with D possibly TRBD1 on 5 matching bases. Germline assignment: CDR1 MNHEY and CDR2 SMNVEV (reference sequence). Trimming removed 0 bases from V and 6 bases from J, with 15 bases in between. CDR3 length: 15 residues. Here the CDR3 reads CASSLSPRAGREQYF. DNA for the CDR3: TGTGCCAGCAGTTTATCTCCCCGGGCAGGGCGCGAGCAGTACTTC.

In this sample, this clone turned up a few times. CDR3 sequence reads: CACRPGNTIYF. The CDR3 DNA reads TGTGCCTGCAGACCTGGAAACACCATATATTTT. The rearrangement joins TRBV30 to TRBJ1-3; no reliable D call. Trimming took 6 bases from V and 2 from J, leaving 5 bases between them. The germline gives CDR1 GTSNPN, CDR2 SVGIG (reference sequence). There are 11 residues in the CDR3.

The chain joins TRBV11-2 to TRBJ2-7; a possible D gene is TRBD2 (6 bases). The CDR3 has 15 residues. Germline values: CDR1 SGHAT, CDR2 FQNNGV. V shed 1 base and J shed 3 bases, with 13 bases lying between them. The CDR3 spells CASSLAPGRFYEQYF. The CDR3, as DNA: TGTGCCAGCAGCTTAGCTCCAGGGAGGTTCTACGAGCAGTACTTC. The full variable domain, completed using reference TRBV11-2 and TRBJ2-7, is EAGVAQSPRYKIIEKRQSVAFWCNPISGHATLYWYQQILGQGPKLLIQFQNNGVVDDSQLPKDRFSAERLKGVDSTLKIQPAKLEDSAVYLCASSLAPGRFYEQYFGPGTRLTVT.

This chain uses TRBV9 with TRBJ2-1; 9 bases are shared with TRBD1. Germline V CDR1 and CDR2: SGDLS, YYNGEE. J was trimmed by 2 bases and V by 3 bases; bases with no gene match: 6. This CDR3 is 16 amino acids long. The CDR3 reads CASSGPQGATYNEQFF. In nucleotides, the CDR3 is TGTGCCAGCAGCGGCCCACAGGGGGCCACCTACAATGAGCAGTTCTTC.

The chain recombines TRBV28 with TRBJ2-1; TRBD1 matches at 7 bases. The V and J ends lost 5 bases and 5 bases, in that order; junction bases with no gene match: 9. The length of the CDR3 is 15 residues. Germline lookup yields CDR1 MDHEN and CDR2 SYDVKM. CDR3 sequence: CASSPPTGWHNEQFF. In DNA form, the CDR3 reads TGTGCCAGCAGTCCTCCGACAGGGTGGCACAATGAGCAGTTCTTC.

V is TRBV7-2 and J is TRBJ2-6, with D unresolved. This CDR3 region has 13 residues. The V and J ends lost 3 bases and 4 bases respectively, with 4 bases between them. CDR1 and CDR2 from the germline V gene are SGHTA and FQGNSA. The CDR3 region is CASSLGGANVLTF. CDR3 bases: TGTGCCAGCAGCTTGGGAGGGGCCAACGTCCTGACTTTC.

The CDR3 nucleotides read TGTGCCAGCAGAAGGCGGTTTAGCTCCTACGAGCAGTACTTC. Protein: CASRRRFSSYEQYF. This chain uses TRBV28 with TRBJ2-7; D gene ambiguous. This CDR3 has 14 residues. Germline-derived CDR1 and CDR2 are MDHEN and SYDVKM. The V end lost 6 bases, the J end lost 0 bases, and 12 bases lay between the germline ends.

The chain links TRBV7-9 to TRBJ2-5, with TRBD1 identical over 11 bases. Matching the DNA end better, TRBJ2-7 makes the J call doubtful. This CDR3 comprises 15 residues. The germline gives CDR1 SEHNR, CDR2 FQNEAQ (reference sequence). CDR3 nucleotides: TGTGCCAGCAGGCGGACCGGGACAGGGGGTGACGAGCAGTACTTC. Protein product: CASRRTGTGGDEQYF.

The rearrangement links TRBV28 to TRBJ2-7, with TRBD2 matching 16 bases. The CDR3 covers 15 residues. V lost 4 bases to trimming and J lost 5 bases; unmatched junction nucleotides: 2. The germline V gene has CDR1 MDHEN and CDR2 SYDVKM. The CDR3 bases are TGTGCCAGCAGTTATGGGACTAGCGGGAGGGACGAGCAGTACTTC. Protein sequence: CASSYGTSGRDEQYF.

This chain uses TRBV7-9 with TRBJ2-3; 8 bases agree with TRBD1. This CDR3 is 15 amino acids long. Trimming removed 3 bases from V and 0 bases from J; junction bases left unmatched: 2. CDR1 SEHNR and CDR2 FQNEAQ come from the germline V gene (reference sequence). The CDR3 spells CASSLDRVSTDTQYF. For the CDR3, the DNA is TGTGCCAGCAGCTTGGACAGGGTTAGCACAGATACGCAGTATTTT.

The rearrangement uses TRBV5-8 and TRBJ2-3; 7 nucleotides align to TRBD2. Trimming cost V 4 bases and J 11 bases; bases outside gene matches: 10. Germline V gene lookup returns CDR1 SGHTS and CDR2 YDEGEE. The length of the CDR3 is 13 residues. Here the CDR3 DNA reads TGTGCCAGCAGCCCGGGACTAATCAGATGGCAGTATTTT. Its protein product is CASSPGLIRWQYF.

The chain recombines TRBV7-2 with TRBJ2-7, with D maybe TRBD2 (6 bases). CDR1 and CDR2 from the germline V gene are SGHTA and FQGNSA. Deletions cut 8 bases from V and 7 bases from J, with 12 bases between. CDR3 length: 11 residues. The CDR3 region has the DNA TGTGCCAGCCGACTAGAGGTAGAGCAGTACTTC. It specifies CASRLEVEQYF.

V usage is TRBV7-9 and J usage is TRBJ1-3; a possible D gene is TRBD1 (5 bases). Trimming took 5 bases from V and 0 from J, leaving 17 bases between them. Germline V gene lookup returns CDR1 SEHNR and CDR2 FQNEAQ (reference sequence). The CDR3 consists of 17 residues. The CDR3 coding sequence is TGTGCCAGCAGCCAGACGACAGAAATTACCTCTGGAAACACCATATATTTT. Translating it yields CASSQTTEITSGNTIYF.

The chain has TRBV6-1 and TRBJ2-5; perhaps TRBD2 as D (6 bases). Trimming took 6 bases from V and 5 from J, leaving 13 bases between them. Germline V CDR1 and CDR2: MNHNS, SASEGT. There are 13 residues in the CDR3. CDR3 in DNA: TGTGCCAGCAGGCTAACTAGCACGGAGACCCAGTACTTC. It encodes CASRLTSTETQYF.

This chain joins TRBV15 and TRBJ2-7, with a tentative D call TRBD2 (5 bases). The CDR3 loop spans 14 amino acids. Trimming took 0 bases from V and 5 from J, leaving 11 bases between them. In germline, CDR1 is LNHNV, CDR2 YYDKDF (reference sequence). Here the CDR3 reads CATSRDFGVHEQYF. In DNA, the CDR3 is TGTGCCACCAGCAGAGACTTCGGGGTCCACGAGCAGTACTTC.

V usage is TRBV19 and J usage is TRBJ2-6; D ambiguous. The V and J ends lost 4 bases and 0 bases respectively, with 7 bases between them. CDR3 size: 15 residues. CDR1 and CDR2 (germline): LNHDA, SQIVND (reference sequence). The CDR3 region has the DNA TGTGCCAGTAGTACATGGGGCTCTGGGGCCAACGTCCTGACTTTC. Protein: CASSTWGSGANVLTF.

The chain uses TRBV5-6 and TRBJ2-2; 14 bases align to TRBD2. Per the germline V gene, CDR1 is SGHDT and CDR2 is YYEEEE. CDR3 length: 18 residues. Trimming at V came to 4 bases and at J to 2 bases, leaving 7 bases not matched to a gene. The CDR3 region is CASSHGTSGSLNTGELFF. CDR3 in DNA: TGTGCCAGCAGCCACGGGACTAGCGGGAGTTTAAACACCGGGGAGCTGTTTTTT.

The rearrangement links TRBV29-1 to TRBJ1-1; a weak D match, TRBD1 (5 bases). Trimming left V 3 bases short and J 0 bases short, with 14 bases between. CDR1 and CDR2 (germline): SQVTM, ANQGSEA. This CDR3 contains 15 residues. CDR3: CSVEKDGALNTEAFF. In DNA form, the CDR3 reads TGCAGCGTTGAGAAGGACGGGGCTCTGAACACTGAAGCTTTCTTT.

CDR3 coding DNA: TGCGCCAGCAGCTTGGACCCGGGACAGGGGGATTACGAGCAGTACTTC. As protein: CASSLDPGQGDYEQYF. This chain links TRBV5-1 with TRBJ2-7; 11 bases map to TRBD1. The CDR3 is 16 residues long. V was pared by 0 bases and J by 4 bases, with 6 bases of the junction left unmatched. CDR1 is SGHRS, CDR2 YFSETQ, per germline.

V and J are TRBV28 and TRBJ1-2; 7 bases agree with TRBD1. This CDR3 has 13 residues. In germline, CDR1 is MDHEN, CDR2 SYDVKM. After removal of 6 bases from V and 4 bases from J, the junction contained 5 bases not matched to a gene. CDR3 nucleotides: TGTGCCAGCAGCCAGGGGGGGGGCTATGGCTACACCTTC. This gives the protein CASSQGGGYGYTF.

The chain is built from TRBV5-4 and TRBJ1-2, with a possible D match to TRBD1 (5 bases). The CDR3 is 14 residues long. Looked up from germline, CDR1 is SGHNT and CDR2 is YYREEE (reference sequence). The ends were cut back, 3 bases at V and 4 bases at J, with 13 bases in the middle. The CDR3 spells CASSSRGSTYGYTF. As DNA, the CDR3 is TGTGCCAGCAGCTCTCGGGGGTCCACCTATGGCTACACCTTC.

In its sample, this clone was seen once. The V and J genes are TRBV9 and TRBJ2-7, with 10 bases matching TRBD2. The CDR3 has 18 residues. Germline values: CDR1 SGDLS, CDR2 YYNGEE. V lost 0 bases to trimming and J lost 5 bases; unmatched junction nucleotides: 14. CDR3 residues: CASSVELAGKPRLDEQYF. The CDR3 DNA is TGTGCCAGCAGCGTAGAACTAGCGGGAAAGCCAAGGCTCGACGAGCAGTACTTC.

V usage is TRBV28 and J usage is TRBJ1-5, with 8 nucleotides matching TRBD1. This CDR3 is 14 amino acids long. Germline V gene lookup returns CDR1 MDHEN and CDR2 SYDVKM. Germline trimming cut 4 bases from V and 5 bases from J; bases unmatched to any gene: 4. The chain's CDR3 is CASSSGQEDQPQHF. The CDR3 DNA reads TGTGCCAGCAGTTCGGGACAGGAAGATCAGCCCCAGCATTTT. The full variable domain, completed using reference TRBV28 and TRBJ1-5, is DVKVTQSSRYLVKRTGEKVFLECVQDMDHENMFWYRQDPGLGLRLIYFSYDVKMKEKGDIPEGYSVSREKKERFSLILESASTNQTSMYLCASSSGQEDQPQHFGDGTRLSIL.

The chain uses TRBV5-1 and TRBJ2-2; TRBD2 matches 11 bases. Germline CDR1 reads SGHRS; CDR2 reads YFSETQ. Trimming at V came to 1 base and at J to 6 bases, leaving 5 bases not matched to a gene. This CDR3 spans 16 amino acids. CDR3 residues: CASSLTSGSIPGELFF. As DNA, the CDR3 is TGCGCCAGCAGCTTGACTAGCGGGAGTATTCCCGGGGAGCTGTTTTTT. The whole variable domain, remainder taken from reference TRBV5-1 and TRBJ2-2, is KAGVTQTPRYLIKTRGQQVTLSCSPISGHRSVSWYQQTPGQGLQFLFEYFSETQRNKGNFPGRFSGRQFSNSRSEMNVSTLELGDSALYLCASSLTSGSIPGELFFGEGSRLTVL.

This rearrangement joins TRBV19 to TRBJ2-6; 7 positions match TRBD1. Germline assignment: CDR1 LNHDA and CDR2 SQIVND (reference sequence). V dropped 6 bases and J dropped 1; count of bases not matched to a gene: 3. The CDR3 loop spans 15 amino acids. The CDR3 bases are TGTGCCAGTAGAAACAGGGGTTCTGGGGCCAACGTCCTGACTTTC. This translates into CASRNRGSGANVLTF.

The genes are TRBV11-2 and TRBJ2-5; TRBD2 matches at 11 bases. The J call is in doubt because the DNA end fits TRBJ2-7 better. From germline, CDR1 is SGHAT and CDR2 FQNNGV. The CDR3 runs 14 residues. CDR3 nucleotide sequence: TGTGCCAGCAGCGAGACTAGCGGGAACTACGAGCAGTACTTC. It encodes CASSETSGNYEQYF.

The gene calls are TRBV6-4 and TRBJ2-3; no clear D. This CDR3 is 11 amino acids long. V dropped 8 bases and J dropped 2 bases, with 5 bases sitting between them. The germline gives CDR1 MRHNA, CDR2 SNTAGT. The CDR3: CASGVTDTQYF. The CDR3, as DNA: TGTGCCAGCGGGGTCACAGATACGCAGTATTTT.

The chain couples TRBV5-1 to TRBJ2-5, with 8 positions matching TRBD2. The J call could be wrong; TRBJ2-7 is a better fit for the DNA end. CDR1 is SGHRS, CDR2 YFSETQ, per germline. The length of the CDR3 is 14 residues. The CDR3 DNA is TGCGCCAGCGCAATTCGGCGGGAGGCCGTCGAGCAGTACTTC. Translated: CASAIRREAVEQYF.